The rows below give T cell receptor beta chains drawn from one sample of a study of shared clonotypes between healthy human individuals. Using immunoSEQ multiplex PCR, the repertoire was profiled, and TCRdb retains in-frame clones only, with some absent. The profile shows 400,000 to 500,000 clones, around three quarters of them singletons. Sequencing was performed on PBMCs. The receptors were gathered from a woman aged 40-49 years in good health. Some clones in this sample may be carry-over from other donors' samples. Both conserved end residues are part of each CDR3. A D gene is named only where the DNA matches it firmly. Clone size is stated in some rows and not others, as once, few, many or a class when expanded.

cdr3_length: 16
d_call: TRBD1
v_call: TRBV6-5
clone_size: many
j_call: TRBJ2-7
cdr3_aa: CASSYLSGQGLYEQYF
cdr3_nt: TGTGCCAGCAGTTACCTATCGGGACAGGGGCTCTACGAGCAGTACTTC

cdr3_length: 14
d_call: -
v_call: TRBV5-6
clone_size: once
j_call: TRBJ2-7
cdr3_aa: CASSLAGQTYEQYF
cdr3_nt: TGTGCCAGCAGTTTGGCGGGACAAACCTACGAGCAGTACTTC

cdr3_length: 16
d_call: -
v_call: TRBV6-5
clone_size: -
j_call: TRBJ1-6
cdr3_aa: CASSYGAGDYNSPLHF
cdr3_nt: TGTGCCAGCAGTTACGGCGCAGGCGATTATAATTCACCCCTCCACTTT

cdr3_length: 15
d_call: -
v_call: TRBV5-8
clone_size: -
j_call: TRBJ2-7
cdr3_aa: CASSLVYGQHYEQYF
cdr3_nt: TGTGCCAGCAGCTTGGTTTACGGACAGCACTACGAGCAGTACTTC

cdr3_length: 15
d_call: -
v_call: TRBV2
clone_size: -
j_call: TRBJ2-7
cdr3_aa: CASSESVGGQYEQYF
cdr3_nt: TGTGCCAGCAGTGAGTCGGTGGGGGGCCAGTACGAGCAGTACTTC

cdr3_length: 14
d_call: -
v_call: TRBV5-1
clone_size: -
j_call: TRBJ1-4
cdr3_aa: CASSLGGGDEKLFF
cdr3_nt: TGCGCCAGCAGCTTGGGAGGAGGCGATGAAAAACTGTTTTTT

cdr3_length: 15
d_call: -
v_call: TRBV6-1
clone_size: -
j_call: TRBJ1-1
cdr3_aa: CASGTGQGEWTEAFF
cdr3_nt: TGTGCCAGCGGTACGGGGCAGGGAGAGTGGACTGAAGCTTTCTTT

cdr3_length: 14
d_call: TRBD1
v_call: TRBV7-9
clone_size: -
j_call: TRBJ1-1
cdr3_aa: CASSLGTGQGETFF
cdr3_nt: TGTGCCAGCAGCTTAGGGACCGGACAGGGGGAAACTTTCTTT

cdr3_length: 15
d_call: -
v_call: TRBV28
clone_size: many
j_call: TRBJ2-3
cdr3_aa: CASSLRDLGTDTQYF
cdr3_nt: TGTGCCAGCAGTTTGAGGGATTTGGGGACAGATACGCAGTATTTT

cdr3_length: 13
d_call: TRBD1
v_call: TRBV7-3
clone_size: -
j_call: TRBJ1-1
cdr3_aa: CASSSDTGGEAFF
cdr3_nt: TGTGCCAGCAGCTCTGATACAGGGGGAGAAGCTTTCTTT

cdr3_length: 15
d_call: -
v_call: TRBV28
clone_size: once
j_call: TRBJ2-1
cdr3_aa: CASSYFLGRNNEQFF
cdr3_nt: TGTGCCAGCAGTTATTTTCTAGGAAGGAACAATGAGCAGTTCTTC

cdr3_length: 19
d_call: -
v_call: TRBV27
clone_size: -
j_call: TRBJ2-7
cdr3_aa: CASSPRDREASGRSYEQYF
cdr3_nt: TGTGCCAGCAGTCCCCGGGACAGGGAGGCTAGCGGGAGAAGTTACGAGCAGTACTTC

cdr3_length: 14
d_call: -
v_call: TRBV28
clone_size: -
j_call: TRBJ2-1
cdr3_aa: CASSTGRAGDEQFF
cdr3_nt: TGTGCCAGCAGTACGGGGCGGGCGGGCGATGAGCAGTTCTTC

cdr3_length: 14
d_call: TRBD2
v_call: TRBV27
clone_size: -
j_call: TRBJ2-7
cdr3_aa: CASSLAGGHYEQYF
cdr3_nt: TGTGCCAGCAGTTTAGCGGGAGGACACTACGAGCAGTACTTC

cdr3_length: 17
d_call: -
v_call: TRBV10-1
clone_size: -
j_call: TRBJ2-5
cdr3_aa: CASSEHGGLDLKETQYF
cdr3_nt: TGCGCCAGCAGTGAGCATGGGGGGCTCGACCTGAAAGAGACCCAGTACTTC

cdr3_length: 13
d_call: TRBD1
v_call: TRBV11-2
clone_size: -
j_call: TRBJ2-1
cdr3_aa: CASSSDRVAEQFF
cdr3_nt: TGTGCCAGCAGCTCAGACAGGGTTGCTGAGCAGTTCTTC

cdr3_length: 16
d_call: TRBD2
v_call: TRBV19
clone_size: -
j_call: TRBJ2-3
cdr3_aa: CASSIWLAGGVDTQYF
cdr3_nt: TGTGCCAGTAGTATTTGGCTAGCGGGAGGAGTAGATACGCAGTATTTT

cdr3_length: 13
d_call: -
v_call: TRBV10-1
clone_size: -
j_call: TRBJ1-4
cdr3_aa: CASSESAGEKLFF
cdr3_nt: TGCGCCAGCAGTGAGAGTGCGGGGGAAAAACTGTTTTTT

cdr3_length: 15
d_call: -
v_call: TRBV4-3
clone_size: -
j_call: TRBJ2-1
cdr3_aa: CASSQTRSNYNEQFF
cdr3_nt: TGCGCCAGCAGCCAGACTCGGAGCAACTACAATGAGCAGTTCTTC

cdr3_length: 15
d_call: TRBD1
v_call: TRBV4-3
clone_size: -
j_call: TRBJ2-7
cdr3_aa: CASSRRGTGPNEQYF
cdr3_nt: TGCGCCAGCAGCCGGAGAGGGACAGGGCCAAACGAGCAGTACTTC

cdr3_length: 15
d_call: -
v_call: TRBV19
clone_size: -
j_call: TRBJ2-7
cdr3_aa: CASSRPRDGNYEQYF
cdr3_nt: TGTGCCAGTAGTAGGCCACGGGACGGCAACTACGAGCAGTACTTC

cdr3_length: 14
d_call: -
v_call: TRBV7-9
clone_size: -
j_call: TRBJ1-6
cdr3_aa: CASSLDIVNSPLHF
cdr3_nt: TGTGCCAGCAGCTTGGACATAGTTAATTCACCCCTCCACTTT